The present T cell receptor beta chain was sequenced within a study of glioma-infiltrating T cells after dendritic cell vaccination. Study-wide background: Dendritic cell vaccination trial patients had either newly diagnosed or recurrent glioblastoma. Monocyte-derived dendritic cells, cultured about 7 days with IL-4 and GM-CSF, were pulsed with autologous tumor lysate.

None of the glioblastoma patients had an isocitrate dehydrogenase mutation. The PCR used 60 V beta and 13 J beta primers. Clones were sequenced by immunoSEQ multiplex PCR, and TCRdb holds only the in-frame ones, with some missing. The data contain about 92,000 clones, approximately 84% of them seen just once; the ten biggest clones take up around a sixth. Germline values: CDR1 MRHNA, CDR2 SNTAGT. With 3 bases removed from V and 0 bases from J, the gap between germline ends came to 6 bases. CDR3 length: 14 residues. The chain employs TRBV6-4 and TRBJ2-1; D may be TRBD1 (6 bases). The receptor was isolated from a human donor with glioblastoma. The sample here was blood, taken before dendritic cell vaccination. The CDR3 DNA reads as TGTGCCAGCAGTGAAGGGGGCTCCTACAATGAGCAGTTCTTC. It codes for CASSEGGSYNEQFF.